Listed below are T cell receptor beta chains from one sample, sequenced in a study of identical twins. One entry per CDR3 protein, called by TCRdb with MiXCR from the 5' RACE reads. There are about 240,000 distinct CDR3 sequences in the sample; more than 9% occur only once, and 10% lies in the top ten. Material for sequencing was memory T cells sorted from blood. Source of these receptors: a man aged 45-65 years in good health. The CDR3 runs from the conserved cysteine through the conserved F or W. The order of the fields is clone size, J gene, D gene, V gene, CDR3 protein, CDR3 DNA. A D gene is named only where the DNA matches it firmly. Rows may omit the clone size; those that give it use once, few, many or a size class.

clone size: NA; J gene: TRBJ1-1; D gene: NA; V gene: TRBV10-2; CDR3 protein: CASRETDRHTEAFF; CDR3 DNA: TGCGCCAGCAGAGAGACCGACAGGCACACTGAAGCTTTCTTT
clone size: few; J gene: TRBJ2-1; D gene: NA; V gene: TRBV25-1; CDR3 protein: CASMGHEQFF; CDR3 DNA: TGTGCCAGCATGGGCCACGAGCAGTTCTTC
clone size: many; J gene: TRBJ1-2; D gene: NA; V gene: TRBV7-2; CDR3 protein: CASSFGHLDYGYTF; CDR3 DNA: TGTGCCAGCAGCTTTGGCCATTTAGACTATGGCTACACCTTC
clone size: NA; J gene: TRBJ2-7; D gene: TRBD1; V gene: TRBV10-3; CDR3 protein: CAISGTGGLREQYF; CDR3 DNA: TGTGCCATCTCCGGGACAGGGGGACTACGGGAGCAGTACTTC
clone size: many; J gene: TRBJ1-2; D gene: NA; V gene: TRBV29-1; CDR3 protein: CSVGGRVYGYTF; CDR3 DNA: TGCAGCGTTGGTGGCAGGGTCTATGGCTACACCTTC
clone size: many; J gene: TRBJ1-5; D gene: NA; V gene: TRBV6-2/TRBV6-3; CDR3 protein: CASSLSGGRRRNQPQHF; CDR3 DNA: TGTGCCAGCAGTCTATCCGGAGGACGGAGACGCAATCAGCCCCAGCATTTT
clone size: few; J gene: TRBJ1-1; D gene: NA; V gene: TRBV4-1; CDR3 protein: CASSPDGRRWITEAFF; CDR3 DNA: TGCGCCAGCAGCCCGGACGGCCGAAGGTGGATCACTGAAGCTTTCTTT
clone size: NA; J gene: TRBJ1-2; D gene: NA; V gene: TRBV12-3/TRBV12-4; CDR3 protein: CASSPSSGPYGYTF; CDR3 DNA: TGTGCCAGCAGTCCCAGTTCAGGTCCCTATGGCTACACCTTC
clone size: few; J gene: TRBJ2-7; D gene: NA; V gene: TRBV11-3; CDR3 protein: CASSLIRQDSYEQYF; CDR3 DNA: TGTGCCAGCAGCTTAATCCGGCAGGATTCCTACGAGCAGTACTTC
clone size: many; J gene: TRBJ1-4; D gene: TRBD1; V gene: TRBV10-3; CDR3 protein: CAIRDRDTEKLFF; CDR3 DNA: TGTGCCATCAGGGACAGGGACACTGAAAAACTGTTTTTT
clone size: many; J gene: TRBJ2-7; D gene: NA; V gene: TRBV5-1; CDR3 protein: CASSLERFYEQYF; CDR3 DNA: TGCGCCAGCAGCTTGGAGCGTTTCTACGAGCAGTACTTC
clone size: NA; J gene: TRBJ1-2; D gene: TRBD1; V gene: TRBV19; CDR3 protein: CASTSPGTGYGYTF; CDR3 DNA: TGTGCCAGTACCTCACCGGGGACAGGGTATGGCTACACCTTC